The 21 T cell receptor beta chains below come from one sample, sequenced in a study of metastatic and nonmetastatic thyroid tumors. Thyroid surgery took place with no prior treatment in any patient. TCRdb reprocessed the PCR reads using MiXCR. This sample carries about 32,000 clones, roughly 21% of them seen once, and the ten largest clones take 8%. Source material: blood. These receptors all come from a female donor with papillary thyroid cancer or a benign thyroid nodule (not recorded which). Some clones in this sample may be carry-over from other donors' samples.

The V gene is TRBV30, the J gene TRBJ1-5; the match to TRBD1 covers 8 bases. The germline gives CDR1 GTSNPN, CDR2 SVGIG (reference sequence). The CDR3 spans 15 residues. J lost 3 bases, V lost 1 base, and 5 bases had no gene match. The CDR3 DNA reads TGTGCCTGGAGTGGTGGGACAGGAAACAATCAGCCCCAGCATTTT. Its translation: CAWSGGTGNNQPQHF.

There are many counts of this clone. This sequence joins TRBV20-1 and TRBJ1-5; maybe TRBD1 (5 bases). CDR1 and CDR2 from the germline V gene are DFQATT and SNEGSKA (reference sequence). V lost 2 bases and J lost 6, with 14 bases in between. The CDR3 spans 14 residues. The DNA of the CDR3 is TGCAGTGCTAGACCCTTTGGGGGGAGTCAGCCCCAGCATTTT. It encodes CSARPFGGSQPQHF.

This clone was counted only a few times. The rearrangement links TRBV2 to TRBJ1-5; no clear D. The CDR3 is made up of 15 amino acids. Trimming left V 6 bases short and J 0 bases short, with 12 bases between. CDR1 and CDR2 (germline): SNHLY, FYNNEI. CDR3 DNA sequence: TGTGCCAGCAGGTCCGACACAAATAGCAATCAGCCCCAGCATTTT. Protein sequence: CASRSDTNSNQPQHF.

The chain combines TRBV7-3 with TRBJ1-1, with D perhaps matching TRBD1 (5 bases). The CDR3 sequence is 14 residues long. The V end was cut by 9 bases, the J end by 4 bases, with 18 bases between. Germline loops: CDR1 SGHTA, CDR2 FQGTGA. The CDR3, as DNA: TGTGCCAGGACAATTGCGGGGCTGATCACTGAAGCTTTCTTT. Protein sequence: CARTIAGLITEAFF.

In its sample, this clone was seen many times. The CDR3 region has the DNA TGTGCCAGCAGTTTATCAGGGTTTACCCAAGAGCAGTACTTC. This sequence encodes CASSLSGFTQEQYF. The chain employs TRBV28 and TRBJ2-7; TRBD1 is a possible D gene (5 bases). The germline V gene has CDR1 MDHEN and CDR2 SYDVKM. The CDR3 contains 14 residues. V lost 1 base to trimming and J lost 7 bases, with 14 bases between them.

This clone has at least ten counts. V usage is TRBV11-2 and J usage is TRBJ2-3, with D uncertain. The CDR3 has 14 residues. Germline CDR1 and CDR2: SGHAT and FQNNGV. Trimming shortened V by 3 bases and J by 0 bases, and 7 bases separated the two germline ends. CDR3 bases: TGTGCCAGCAGCTTTTCAGAAAGCACAGATACGCAGTATTTT. It specifies CASSFSESTDTQYF.

This clone occurred a few times. The chain couples TRBV28 to TRBJ2-3, with 9 nucleotides matching TRBD2. The CDR3 is 16 residues long. The germline gives CDR1 MDHEN, CDR2 SYDVKM. The V segment lost 5 bases and the J segment 2 bases; nucleotides outside the gene matches: 8. The CDR3 sequence is CASSIRLADITDTQYF. CDR3 coding DNA: TGTGCCAGCAGTATCCGACTAGCGGATATCACAGATACGCAGTATTTT. The full variable domain, completed using reference TRBV28 and TRBJ2-3, is DVKVTQSSRYLVKRTGEKVFLECVQDMDHENMFWYRQDPGLGLRLIYFSYDVKMKEKGDIPEGYSVSREKKERFSLILESASTNQTSMYLCASSIRLADITDTQYFGPGTRLTVL.

This clone was recorded a few times. This chain joins TRBV28 and TRBJ2-7, with 15 bases identical to TRBD2. In germline, CDR1 is MDHEN, CDR2 SYDVKM. CDR3 length: 15 residues. J was trimmed by 6 bases and V by 4 bases; bases with no gene match: 4. As DNA, the CDR3 is TGTGCCAGCAGTTCCCAGGGACTAGCGGGAGGCGAGCAGTACTTC. Amino acid sequence: CASSSQGLAGGEQYF. Based on the CDR3 plus reference TRBV28 and TRBJ2-7, the full variable domain is DVKVTQSSRYLVKRTGEKVFLECVQDMDHENMFWYRQDPGLGLRLIYFSYDVKMKEKGDIPEGYSVSREKKERFSLILESASTNQTSMYLCASSSQGLAGGEQYFGPGTRLTVT.

The chain uses TRBV24-1 and TRBJ2-2, with D hard to call. The ends were cut back, 9 bases at V and 7 bases at J, with 8 bases in the middle. Germline lookup yields CDR1 KGHDR and CDR2 SFDVKD. This CDR3 comprises 11 residues. The CDR3 loop is CATGRGGELFF. The CDR3 coding sequence is TGTGCCACCGGCAGAGGCGGGGAGCTGTTTTTT.

Ten or more counts support this clone. A read error may explain this, as a much larger clone is one base away. At the DNA level, this CDR3 is encoded by other sequences in the same sample as well. The rearrangement joins TRBV29-1 to TRBJ2-1, with a tentative D call TRBD2 (6 bases). V was shortened by 5 bases and J by 13 bases, with 15 bases between the two germline ends. This CDR3 spans 11 amino acids. Germline V lookup: CDR1 SQVTM, CDR2 ANQGSEA. The CDR3: CSVPMGGGQFF. In DNA, the CDR3 is TGCAGCGTTCCGATGGGAGGAGGTCAGTTCTTC.

This clone was seen at least ten times. The chain combines TRBV29-1 with TRBJ1-2; D may be TRBD1 (5 bases). Germline V gene sequence: CDR1 SQVTM, CDR2 ANQGSEA. The CDR3 covers 12 residues. Trimming stripped 5 bases from V and 3 bases from J, with 10 bases between. The chain's CDR3 is CSVRDGDYGYTF. CDR3 DNA sequence: TGCAGCGTTCGGGACGGGGACTATGGCTACACCTTC.

V and J are TRBV5-1 and TRBJ1-2, with TRBD1 as a possible D gene (5 bases). This CDR3 contains 15 residues. V was pared by 4 bases and J by 2 bases, with 15 bases between. The germline CDR1 and CDR2 sequences are SGHRS and YFSETQ. The CDR3 sequence is CASSTNPGLNYGYTF. The CDR3 DNA reads as TGCGCCAGCAGCACCAACCCGGGACTGAACTATGGCTACACCTTC.

J is TRBJ1-1 and V is TRBV6-1, with D tentatively TRBD1 (6 bases). The CDR3 totals 16 residues. CDR1 and CDR2 (germline): MNHNS, SASEGT. The germline V and J ends were trimmed by 4 bases and 2 bases, with 17 bases remaining between them. In DNA form, the CDR3 reads TGTGCCAGCAGTGGGTTGGTACAGGGTAAAAACACTGAAGCTTTCTTT. Amino acid sequence: CASSGLVQGKNTEAFF.

The sample holds many counts of this clone. The chain has TRBV27 and TRBJ1-5, with 10 bases lining up with TRBD1. There are 14 residues in the CDR3. Germline trimming cut 7 bases from V and 3 bases from J; bases unmatched to any gene: 3. Germline V CDR1 and CDR2: MNHEY, SMNVEV (reference sequence). The CDR3 spells CASMTGGSNQPQHF. In DNA form, the CDR3 reads TGTGCCAGCATGACAGGGGGCTCCAATCAGCCCCAGCATTTT.

This clone occurred many times. The identical CDR3 is also encoded by other nucleotide sequences in the sample. The chain joins TRBV28 to TRBJ2-2; 8 positions agree with TRBD1. This CDR3 contains 15 residues. Per germline, CDR1 MDHEN and CDR2 SYDVKM. V lost 5 bases and J lost 1; bases outside the gene matches: 3. DNA of the CDR3: TGTGCCAGCAGTCATGGGACAGGGAACACCGGGGAGCTGTTTTTT. Translated: CASSHGTGNTGELFF.

The J gene is TRBJ2-5, the V gene TRBV11-2; D call uncertain. Germline V gene lookup returns CDR1 SGHAT and CDR2 FQNNGV. Deletions cut 5 bases from V and 2 bases from J, with 12 bases between. CDR3 length: 14 residues. The CDR3 DNA reads as TGTGCCAGCAGCCCCACGGGCAGTCAAGAGACCCAGTACTTC. Amino acids: CASSPTGSQETQYF.

This clone showed up many times. The rearrangement links TRBV11-3 to TRBJ1-1; the D gene is possibly TRBD1 (5 bases). V lost 5 bases and J 3 bases, leaving 10 bases between the germline ends. The CDR3 covers 13 residues. Germline V gene sequence: CDR1 SGHNT, CDR2 YENEEA. CDR3 protein: CASSPQGDTEAFF. The CDR3 region has the DNA TGTGCCAGCAGCCCTCAGGGAGACACTGAAGCTTTCTTT.

This clone was detected only a few times. The chain employs TRBV27 and TRBJ2-1, with 14 bases aligning to TRBD2. This CDR3 spans 15 amino acids. CDR1 is MNHEY, CDR2 SMNVEV, per germline (reference sequence). The junction had 4 bases not matched to a gene; V was cut back by 5 bases and J by 7 bases. The CDR3 DNA follows: TGTGCCAGCAGTACACGGACTAGCGGGAGGAATGAGCAGTTCTTC. Its protein product is CASSTRTSGRNEQFF.

This clone came up many times. The CDR3 coding sequence is TGTGCCACCTCGGGCGGGTCTGGGCAGTTCTTC. This codes for CATSGGSGQFF. J is TRBJ2-1 and V is TRBV2; TRBD2 might be the D (5 bases). The CDR3 runs 11 residues. V lost 10 bases, J lost 12 bases, and 16 bases lay in between. Germline loops: CDR1 SNHLY, CDR2 FYNNEI.

In its sample, this clone was seen a few times. The chain is built from TRBV6-2 or TRBV6-3 and TRBJ2-2, with TRBD2 identical over 7 bases. Germline assignment: CDR1 MNHEY and CDR2 SVGEGT. CDR3 size: 15 residues. The V and J ends lost 11 bases and 5 bases, in that order; junction bases with no gene match: 14. The CDR3 loop reads CAEYWEGRGTGELFF. The CDR3 DNA reads TGTGCCGAATACTGGGAGGGTCGGGGGACCGGGGAGCTGTTTTTT.

This clone was found many times. V usage is TRBV6-1 and J usage is TRBJ1-5; D is unclear. Germline V lookup: CDR1 MNHNS, CDR2 SASEGT. This CDR3 has 13 residues. Trimming stripped 6 bases from V and 9 bases from J, with 15 bases between. CDR3 sequence reads: CASRVAGLGPQHF. CDR3 bases: TGTGCCAGCAGAGTGGCTGGCCTGGGGCCCCAGCATTTT.